This T cell receptor (beta chain) originates from a study of blood T cell repertoires in COVID-19. Study-wide context: PBMCs, B-cell-depleted T cells, or T cells provided the cDNA or gDNA that made up the material.

Germline V gene sequence: CDR1 MNHEY, CDR2 SVGEGT. This CDR3 has 19 residues. V shed 6 bases, J shed 4 bases, and the junction held 17 bases outside the gene matches. Repertoires were generated with immunoSEQ multiplex PCR, while TCRdb's copy carries only in-frame clones and drops some. Of approximately 450,000 clones in the sample, about 89% were seen once. The V gene is TRBV6-2 or TRBV6-3, the J gene TRBJ2-5; 13 positions agree with TRBD2. Sample: peripheral blood. The source is a woman aged 25 to 39 with acute or convalescent COVID-19. CDR3 sequence (DNA): TGTGCCAGCAGCACTATCCTTACTAGCGGGGGGGCGATGAGAGAGACCCAGTACTTC. Translation gives CASSTILTSGGAMRETQYF.